The 25 T cell receptor beta chains reported below all come from one sample, sequenced in a study of shared clonotypes between healthy human individuals. Profiling relied on immunoSEQ multiplex PCR, and the TCRdb table lists in-frame clones only, not all of them. The sample consists of 470,000 or so clones, 70% to 80% of them appearing once. Sequenced: PBMCs. The receptors derive from a woman aged 40 to 50 in good health. Some clones in this sample may be carry-over from other donors' samples.

This clone was seen many times. V is TRBV19 and J is TRBJ1-1; D is undetermined. This CDR3 contains 13 residues. Trimming shortened V by 5 bases and J by 5 bases, and 12 bases separated the two germline ends. CDR1 is LNHDA, CDR2 SQIVND, per germline (reference sequence). CDR3 loop: CASSVSTRTEAFF. In nucleotides, the CDR3 is TGTGCCAGTAGTGTCTCGACACGAACTGAAGCTTTCTTT.

The rearrangement links TRBV6-5 to TRBJ2-5; perhaps TRBD1 as D (6 bases). The CDR3 has 12 residues. Trimming took off 3 bases at V and 7 bases at J, with 9 bases between the two ends. Germline V gives CDR1 MNHEY, CDR2 SVGAGI. CDR3 sequence: CASSYKGGTQYF. For the CDR3, the DNA is TGTGCCAGCAGTTATAAAGGGGGGACCCAGTACTTC.

The chain combines TRBV19 with TRBJ2-2, with 7 bases identical to TRBD1. This CDR3 spans 16 amino acids. From germline, CDR1 is LNHDA and CDR2 SQIVND (reference sequence). With 6 bases clipped from V and 5 bases from J, the junction kept 12 bases outside the gene matches. CDR3 DNA sequence: TGTGCCAGTAGACAGAGCCTCCACAGGGGTACCGGGGAGCTGTTTTTT. Translating gives CASRQSLHRGTGELFF.

The rearrangement links TRBV4-2 to TRBJ2-7, with TRBD2 as a possible D gene (5 bases). Trimming pared 2 bases from V and 2 bases from J, leaving 13 bases between. This CDR3 region has 15 residues. The germline V gene encodes CDR1 LGHNA and CDR2 YNFKEQ. CDR3 sequence reads: CASSQRASLPYEQYF. The CDR3 DNA follows: TGTGCCAGCAGCCAAAGGGCTAGCCTCCCCTACGAGCAGTACTTC.

The chain is built from TRBV6-1 and TRBJ1-3, with unresolved D. Looked up from germline, CDR1 is MNHNS and CDR2 is SASEGT. Trimming took 2 bases from V and 5 from J, leaving 4 bases between them. The CDR3 runs 12 residues. The CDR3 DNA reads as TGTGCCAGCAGTGAAAACAGAAACACCATATATTTT. Its translation: CASSENRNTIYF.

The V call is TRBV7-2, the J call TRBJ2-1; possible D gene TRBD1, 7 bases. The germline V gene has CDR1 SGHTA and CDR2 FQGNSA. This CDR3 is 15 amino acids long. Trimming pared 6 bases from V and 2 bases from J, leaving 14 bases between. In DNA form, the CDR3 reads TGTGCCAGCAGGAACAGGGGCGGGGCCTACAATGAGCAGTTCTTC. This encodes CASRNRGGAYNEQFF.

The chain employs TRBV7-2 and TRBJ1-2; TRBD1 matches 9 bases. Germline assignment: CDR1 SGHTA and CDR2 FQGNSA. With V trimmed by 5 bases and J by 4 bases, 5 bases remained unmatched. This CDR3 comprises 14 residues. CDR3 nucleotide sequence: TGTGCCAGCAGCACGGGACAGGGTGTCTATGGCTACACCTTC. As protein: CASSTGQGVYGYTF.

The CDR3 DNA reads as TGTGCCAGCAGCCCACTCACCGGACAGCCCAGGGCCCAGTACTTC. It is translated as CASSPLTGQPRAQYF. V usage is TRBV11-2 and J usage is TRBJ2-5; D might be TRBD1 (6 bases). Germline V lookup: CDR1 SGHAT, CDR2 FQNNGV. The CDR3 is 15 residues long. V shed 5 bases and J shed 9 bases, with 22 bases lying between them. Full variable domain (rest looked up from reference TRBV11-2 and TRBJ2-5): EAGVAQSPRYKIIEKRQSVAFWCNPISGHATLYWYQQILGQGPKLLIQFQNNGVVDDSQLPKDRFSAERLKGVDSTLKIQPAKLEDSAVYLCASSPLTGQPRAQYFGPGTRLLVL.

This clone appeared a single time. At one end, the junction sequence differs from germline, possibly due to a read error. The same CDR3 can be traced to other DNA sequences in this sample. The chain has TRBV15 and TRBJ1-2, with TRBD1 identical over 10 bases. The CDR3 length is 15 residues. The germline V gene encodes CDR1 LNHNV and CDR2 YYDKDF (reference sequence). The CDR3 DNA reads as TGCGCCACCAGCCCAGGGACAGGGGTGAACTATGGCTACACCTTC. Its translation: CATSPGTGVNYGYTF.

The CDR3 DNA follows: TGTGCCAGCAGTAACTCCCCCTTGGATGGCTACACCTTC. Its protein product is CASSNSPLDGYTF. This chain links TRBV27 with TRBJ1-2; no clear D gene. Trimming pared 5 bases from V and 6 bases from J, leaving 13 bases between. CDR1 and CDR2 (germline): MNHEY, SMNVEV (reference sequence). The CDR3 has 13 residues.

V is TRBV7-3 and J is TRBJ1-1; a possible D gene is TRBD1 (6 bases). The CDR3 consists of 16 residues. Germline CDR1 SGHTA, CDR2 FQGTGA. Trimming left V 1 base short and J 3 bases short, with 15 bases between. The CDR3 is CASSLRGTGYDTEAFF. CDR3 DNA: TGTGCCAGCAGCTTAAGGGGTACAGGGTACGACACTGAAGCTTTCTTT.

Remarks on this clone: This sample includes further DNA sequences coding for the same CDR3. The V gene is TRBV30, the J gene TRBJ1-2; the D is unclear. Trimming shortened V by 2 bases and J by 4 bases, and 8 bases separated the two germline ends. Germline loops: CDR1 GTSNPN, CDR2 SVGIG (reference sequence). The CDR3 consists of 12 residues. This CDR3 reads CAWSLAAYGYTF. The DNA of the CDR3 is TGTGCCTGGAGTCTCGCCGCCTATGGCTACACCTTC.

J is TRBJ2-1 and V is TRBV27; TRBD2 agrees at 7 bases. This CDR3 is built from 16 residues. V shed 3 bases and J 3 bases; nucleotides not matched to a gene: 8. Per the germline V gene, CDR1 is MNHEY and CDR2 is SMNVEV (reference sequence). The CDR3 is CASSFKRASGYNEQFF. For the CDR3, the DNA is TGTGCCAGCAGTTTTAAGCGGGCTAGCGGCTACAATGAGCAGTTCTTC.

CDR3 in DNA: TGTGCCAGCAGCCTGCCAGGCGGACCCGGTCCGCTCGAGCAGTACTTC. Translated: CASSLPGGPGPLEQYF. V is TRBV5-4 and J is TRBJ2-7; D is uncertain. With 4 bases removed from V and 6 bases from J, the gap between germline ends came to 23 bases. The CDR3 has 16 amino acids. Germline CDR1 is SGHNT and CDR2 is YYREEE (reference sequence).

This clone has more than one count but fewer than ten. The J gene is TRBJ1-1, the V gene TRBV19, with unresolved D. CDR1 and CDR2 from the germline V gene are LNHDA and SQIVND (reference sequence). V lost 4 bases and J 5 bases, leaving 11 bases between the germline ends. The CDR3 has 13 residues. The CDR3 is CASSTALRTEAFF. The CDR3 bases are TGTGCCAGTAGTACCGCCTTGAGGACTGAAGCTTTCTTT. Based on the CDR3 plus reference TRBV19 and TRBJ1-1, the full variable domain is DGGITQSPKYLFRKEGQNVTLSCEQNLNHDAMYWYRQDPGQGLRLIYYSQIVNDFQKGDIAEGYSVSREKKESFPLTVTSAQKNPTAFYLCASSTALRTEAFFGQGTRLTVV.

This clone has a handful of counts. The chain recombines TRBV12-1 with TRBJ2-5; the table gives TRBD2 as D, unverified against the DNA. TRBV12-1 represents a pseudogene. The CDR3 has 18 residues. This CDR3 is CASSFGPGLAGDQETQYF. The CDR3, as DNA: TGTGCCAGCAGCTTTGGCCCGGGACTAGCGGGAGATCAAGAGACCCAGTACTTC.

The CDR3 region has the DNA TGCGCCAGCAGTGAAGGGTACCTCCTCACTGAAGCTTTCTTT. Translation gives CASSEGYLLTEAFF. The chain has TRBV10-2 and TRBJ1-1; D remains unclear. Germline loops: CDR1 WSHSY, CDR2 SAAADI. The CDR3 runs 14 residues. Trimming removed 3 bases from V and 4 bases from J, with 12 bases in between.

Details on this clone: The sample has other DNA sequences that encode this CDR3 too. The rearrangement uses TRBV4-1 and TRBJ1-2; perhaps TRBD1 as D (6 bases). The CDR3 spans 13 residues. V lost 4 bases to trimming and J lost 2 bases, with 8 bases between them. The V gene's germline CDR1 is MGHRA and CDR2 YSYEKL. The CDR3 sequence is CASSLTGNYGYTF. The DNA for the CDR3 is TGCGCCAGCAGCCTAACAGGGAACTATGGCTACACCTTC.

The table lists this clone with a count of one. The gene calls are TRBV6-1 and TRBJ1-2, with D maybe TRBD1 (5 bases). The CDR3 consists of 12 residues. Germline V gene lookup returns CDR1 MNHNS and CDR2 SASEGT. V lost 8 bases and J lost 4, with 11 bases in between. The CDR3: CASRDLGYGYTF. The CDR3 DNA sequence: TGTGCCAGCCGGGACCTGGGCTATGGCTACACCTTC.

This clone was counted only a few times. Additional DNA sequences in this sample encode the identical CDR3. This chain joins TRBV7-9 and TRBJ1-2; D unclear. The CDR3 sequence is 12 residues long. The germline V and J ends were trimmed by 5 bases and 2 bases, with 6 bases remaining between them. Germline V lookup: CDR1 SEHNR, CDR2 FQNEAQ (reference sequence). The chain's CDR3 is CASSPGNYGYTF. In DNA form, the CDR3 reads TGTGCCAGCAGCCCCGGCAACTATGGCTACACCTTC. The whole variable domain, remainder taken from reference TRBV7-9 and TRBJ1-2, is DTGVSQNPRHKITKRGQNVTFRCDPISEHNRLYWYRQTLGQGPEFLTYFQNEAQLEKSRLLSDRFSAERPKGSFSTLEIQRTEQGDSAMYLCASSPGNYGYTFGSGTRLTVV.

The chain links TRBV11-2 to TRBJ2-2, with a weak D call TRBD1 (5 bases). The CDR3 contains 15 residues. Germline CDR1 is SGHAT and CDR2 is FQNNGV. V lost 6 bases and J lost 3, with 14 bases in between. As DNA, the CDR3 is TGTGCCAGCAGTCCAAGGGAAGGGGACACCGGGGAGCTGTTTTTT. Translating it yields CASSPREGDTGELFF.

This clone appeared a few times. The CDR3 protein is CASSLVATRYQETQYF. The CDR3 region has the DNA TGCGCCAGCAGCTTGGTAGCCACGCGGTACCAAGAGACCCAGTACTTC. The chain combines TRBV5-1 with TRBJ2-5, with unresolved D. V lost 0 bases and J lost 0, with 12 bases in between. Germline V gene sequence: CDR1 SGHRS, CDR2 YFSETQ. This CDR3 is built from 16 residues.

The CDR3 loop is CASIQGAYNEQFF. Here the CDR3 DNA reads TGCGCCAGCATTCAGGGGGCTTACAATGAGCAGTTCTTC. This chain joins TRBV23-1 and TRBJ2-1, with TRBD1 matching over 8 bases. TRBV23-1 is placed among ORFs of uncertain function. V trimming: 7 bases; J trimming: 4 bases; junction bases outside the gene matches: 3. The CDR3 totals 13 residues.

The J gene is TRBJ2-3, the V gene TRBV19; 12 bases align to TRBD2. CDR3 size: 14 residues. The germline V gene encodes CDR1 LNHDA and CDR2 SQIVND (reference sequence). Trimming cost V 9 bases and J 2 bases; bases outside gene matches: 3. CDR3 loop: CASRTSGATDTQYF. CDR3 DNA sequence: TGTGCCAGCCGGACTAGCGGGGCCACAGATACGCAGTATTTT.

The chain combines TRBV11-2 with TRBJ1-1; TRBD1 might be the D (6 bases). Between the trimmed V and J ends, which lost 4 bases and 4 bases, there was a span of 16 bases. This CDR3 has 15 amino acids. Germline V gives CDR1 SGHAT, CDR2 FQNNGV. CDR3 in amino acids: CASSYNGGASTEAFF. The CDR3 coding sequence is TGTGCCAGCAGCTACAATGGGGGGGCAAGCACTGAAGCTTTCTTT.